What follows are 2 T cell receptor beta chains derived from one specimen sequenced in a study of T cell repertoires in cytomegalovirus infection. Using its own MiXCR run on the reads, TCRdb lists one record per CDR3 protein. This table holds about 890,000 distinct CDR3 sequences, roughly 30% found once. For these receptors, no antigen is known. This specimen consisted of cultured CD8+ T cells from PBMCs, obtained from culture after CMV antigen stimulation. The receptors here all came from a human donor in good health (CMV status not recorded). Some clones in this sample may be carry-over from other donors' samples.

The chain is built from TRBV11-2 and TRBJ2-3; D is uncertain. V was clipped by 5 bases and J by 2 bases, with 11 bases between them. Germline V gene sequence: CDR1 SGHAT, CDR2 FQNNGV. The CDR3 sequence is 14 residues long. CDR3 region: CASSLGWFTDTQYF. DNA for the CDR3: TGTGCCAGCAGCCTCGGGTGGTTCACAGATACGCAGTATTTT.

This rearrangement joins TRBV4-1 to TRBJ2-1; the match to TRBD1 covers 8 bases. Per the germline V gene, CDR1 is MGHRA and CDR2 is YSYEKL. The CDR3 sequence is 14 residues long. Trimming took 2 bases from V and 9 from J; bases not matched to a gene: 6. The CDR3: CASSQPTGAIEQFF. Written as DNA, the CDR3 is TGCGCCAGCAGCCAACCGACAGGGGCGATTGAGCAGTTCTTC.